This section outlines one T cell receptor beta chain sequence together with its context. Germline CDR1 LGHNA, CDR2 YSLEER. The CDR3 totals 18 residues. V shed 2 bases and J 10 bases; nucleotides not matched to a gene: 15. Each participant's cohort was designated according to participant-reported clinical history. Two negative PCRs, clearance, or symptom resolution were required of recovered Cohort 3 donors. These data belong to a study of blood T cell repertoires in COVID-19. The repertoire was sequenced with immunoSEQ multiplex PCR; TCRdb's copy has only in-frame clones and lacks some. The sample includes about 220,000 clones, about 87% of them seen just once.

The rearrangement links TRBV4-3 to TRBJ1-6; 9 bases fit TRBD1. The sequence derives from a woman aged 30 to 39 who had recovered from COVID-19. The sample was PBMCs or T cells enriched from blood (not recorded which). The CDR3 region has the DNA TGCGCCAGCAGCCAAAGGGGGACAACAGGGGGCGCAAAATCACCCCTCCACTTT. Encoded protein: CASSQRGTTGGAKSPLHF.